Shown below are 23 T cell receptor beta chains from a single sample sequenced in a study of shared clonotypes between healthy human individuals. The method was immunoSEQ multiplex PCR; TCRdb's version includes in-frame clones alone and lacks a portion of them. The sample records 2 million to 2.5 million clones, approximately 96% being singletons. Sequencing was done on a sample of naive CD4+ T cells sorted from blood. Regarding subset: CD45RA+ positively selected. The receptors originated from a young man in good health.

The chain links TRBV7-2 to TRBJ2-7; 8 bases agree with TRBD1. This CDR3 has 17 residues. The germline V gene encodes CDR1 SGHTA and CDR2 FQGNSA. Germline trimming cut 2 bases from V and 5 bases from J; bases unmatched to any gene: 14. CDR3 sequence reads: CASSLNRIPTGENEQYF. The CDR3 region has the DNA TGTGCCAGCAGCTTAAACCGTATCCCGACAGGGGAGAACGAGCAGTACTTC.

The chain has TRBV16 and TRBJ1-5; D is undetermined. The CDR3 length is 15 residues. Germline V CDR1 and CDR2: KGHSY, FQNENV. Trimming shortened V by 4 bases and J by 0 bases, and 10 bases separated the two germline ends. The CDR3 sequence is CASSRGTNSNQPQHF. In nucleotides, the CDR3 is TGTGCCAGCAGCCGTGGAACGAATAGCAATCAGCCCCAGCATTTT.

The V gene is TRBV6-5, the J gene TRBJ2-7, with D tentatively TRBD2 (6 bases). The CDR3 covers 15 residues. V was pared by 0 bases and J by 3 bases, with 12 bases between. CDR1 and CDR2 (germline): MNHEY, SVGAGI. The CDR3, as DNA: TGTGCCAGCAGTTACTCGTATGGGGGGAACTACGAGCAGTACTTC. Translated: CASSYSYGGNYEQYF.

This sequence joins TRBV5-1 and TRBJ1-1, with 7 bases that match TRBD1. Germline V gene sequence: CDR1 SGHRS, CDR2 YFSETQ. CDR3 length: 16 amino acids. V lost 3 bases, J lost 0 bases, and 8 bases stayed unmatched. This CDR3 reads CASSSAPGQMNTEAFF. CDR3 nucleotide sequence: TGCGCCAGCAGCTCAGCACCGGGACAGATGAACACTGAAGCTTTCTTT.

The chain joins TRBV5-8 to TRBJ2-6; D is unresolved. Looked up from germline, CDR1 is SGHTS and CDR2 is YDEGEE. V dropped 1 base and J dropped 2 bases, with 1 base sitting between them. The CDR3 runs 13 residues. The CDR3 bases are TGTGCCAGCAGCTTGACTGGGGCCAACGTCCTGACTTTC. Translation gives CASSLTGANVLTF.

The chain employs TRBV9 and TRBJ2-1; 11 nucleotides align to TRBD1. Trimming removed 0 bases from V and 9 bases from J; junction bases left unmatched: 5. CDR3 length: 15 amino acids. Germline CDR1 and CDR2: SGDLS and YYNGEE. The DNA of the CDR3 is TGTGCCAGCAGCGTAGGTTCCGGGACAGGGGGTGAGCAGTTCTTC. This sequence encodes CASSVGSGTGGEQFF.

V and J are TRBV5-1 and TRBJ2-1, with 11 positions matching TRBD2. V was pared by 4 bases and J by 0 bases, with 15 bases of the junction left unmatched. The CDR3 loop spans 20 amino acids. Germline V gene data show CDR1 as SGHRS and CDR2 as YFSETQ. CDR3 region: CASSPAVGTSGPRSYNEQFF. CDR3 coding DNA: TGCGCCAGCAGCCCCGCGGTTGGGACTAGCGGTCCGCGCTCCTACAATGAGCAGTTCTTC.

This chain joins TRBV4-2 and TRBJ1-1; 7 bases are shared with TRBD1. V was clipped by 3 bases and J by 4 bases; unmatched bases: 11. Looked up from germline, CDR1 is LGHNA and CDR2 is YNFKEQ. This CDR3 is built from 16 residues. The CDR3 DNA is TGTGCCAGCAGCCAGCCTTCTACAGGGGCGGGCACTGAAGCTTTCTTT. This gives the protein CASSQPSTGAGTEAFF.

The rearrangement uses TRBV5-4 and TRBJ2-1, with D uncertain. Deletions cut 4 bases from V and 0 bases from J, with 11 bases between. The CDR3 has 15 residues. CDR1 is SGHNT, CDR2 YYREEE, per germline (reference sequence). DNA for the CDR3: TGTGCCAGCAGCCCAGACCTGAGCTCCTACAATGAGCAGTTCTTC. Translating gives CASSPDLSSYNEQFF.

J is TRBJ1-5 and V is TRBV7-9, with D possibly matching TRBD1 (6 bases). The germline V and J ends were trimmed by 1 base and 0 bases, with 7 bases remaining between them. Germline V gene data show CDR1 as SEHNR and CDR2 as FQNEAQ (reference sequence). This CDR3 is built from 15 residues. The CDR3 loop reads CASSLGTDSNQPQHF. The CDR3, as DNA: TGTGCCAGCAGCTTAGGGACAGATAGCAATCAGCCCCAGCATTTT. Based on the CDR3 plus reference TRBV7-9 and TRBJ1-5, the full variable domain is DTGVSQNPRHKITKRGQNVTFRCDPISEHNRLYWYRQTLGQGPEFLTYFQNEAQLEKSRLLSDRFSAERPKGSFSTLEIQRTEQGDSAMYLCASSLGTDSNQPQHFGDGTRLSIL.

The chain combines TRBV18 with TRBJ2-7, with 9 bases aligning to TRBD2. Germline values: CDR1 KGHSH, CDR2 LQKENI. V lost 0 bases, J lost 4 bases, and 16 bases stayed unmatched. This CDR3 is built from 19 residues. The DNA of the CDR3 is TGTGCCAGCTCACCACCGGGCGCGGCGGGAGGGACAACCTCATACGAGCAGTACTTC. Amino acids: CASSPPGAAGGTTSYEQYF.

The J gene is TRBJ2-2, the V gene TRBV5-4; D is perhaps TRBD2 (6 bases). With 0 bases removed from V and 0 bases from J, the gap between germline ends came to 9 bases. This CDR3 has 16 amino acids. Looked up from germline, CDR1 is SGHNT and CDR2 is YYREEE (reference sequence). The CDR3 spells CASSLVGGTNTGELFF. The CDR3 DNA reads TGTGCCAGCAGCTTGGTCGGCGGGACGAACACCGGGGAGCTGTTTTTT. Looking up the rest from reference TRBV5-4 and TRBJ2-2 gives the full variable domain: ETGVTQSPTHLIKTRGQQVTLRCSSQSGHNTVSWYQQALGQGPQFIFQYYREEENGRGNFPPRFSGLQFPNYSSELNVNALELDDSALYLCASSLVGGTNTGELFFGEGSRLTVL.

The genes are TRBV9 and TRBJ1-3, with unresolved D. The CDR3 sequence is 15 residues long. With 4 bases removed from V and 0 bases from J, the gap between germline ends came to 11 bases. In germline, CDR1 is SGDLS, CDR2 YYNGEE. This CDR3 reads CASSPLQASGNTIYF. CDR3 sequence (DNA): TGTGCCAGCAGCCCACTTCAGGCCTCTGGAAACACCATATATTTT. The entire variable domain, with the rest obtained from reference TRBV9 and TRBJ1-3, is as follows: DSGVTQTPKHLITATGQRVTLRCSPRSGDLSVYWYQQSLDQGLQFLIQYYNGEERAKGNILERFSAQQFPDLHSELNLSSLELGDSALYFCASSPLQASGNTIYFGEGSWLTVV.

V and J are TRBV6-1 and TRBJ1-2, with 9 bases that match TRBD1. Losses at the gene ends were 3 bases for V and 2 bases for J; bases not matched to a gene: 4. From germline, CDR1 is MNHNS and CDR2 SASEGT. The CDR3 loop spans 15 amino acids. As DNA, the CDR3 is TGTGCCAGCAGTGACCAGGGACAGGGAAACTATGGCTACACCTTC. Encoded protein: CASSDQGQGNYGYTF.

The rearrangement uses TRBV30 and TRBJ2-7, with a weak D call TRBD1 (5 bases). The CDR3 contains 14 residues. Trimming pared 3 bases from V and 2 bases from J, leaving 14 bases between. The V gene's germline CDR1 is GTSNPN and CDR2 SVGIG (reference sequence). The CDR3 protein is CAWRARLGAYEQYF. The CDR3 DNA follows: TGTGCCTGGAGGGCAAGGTTAGGGGCCTACGAGCAGTACTTC.

This chain joins TRBV7-2 and TRBJ2-7, with 7 bases that match TRBD2. This CDR3 comprises 14 residues. Germline values: CDR1 SGHTA, CDR2 FQGNSA. V dropped 1 base and J dropped 6; count of bases not matched to a gene: 6. CDR3 sequence: CASSLVKRDGEQYF. The CDR3 DNA follows: TGTGCCAGCAGCTTAGTGAAGCGGGACGGCGAGCAGTACTTC.

V gene TRBV18 combines with J gene TRBJ1-4; no definite D call. The CDR3 contains 14 residues. Trimming removed 2 bases from V and 7 bases from J, with 11 bases in between. The germline gives CDR1 KGHSH, CDR2 LQKENI. CDR3 loop: CASSPAARSEKLFF. CDR3 bases: TGTGCCAGCTCACCAGCAGCACGGTCTGAAAAACTGTTTTTT.

The genes are TRBV5-1 and TRBJ2-5; perhaps TRBD1 as D (6 bases). V dropped 7 bases and J dropped 2 bases, with 15 bases sitting between them. The CDR3 spans 14 residues. Germline values: CDR1 SGHRS, CDR2 YFSETQ. The CDR3 nucleotides read TGCGCCAGCCGTCAACCAGGGGTTCAAGAGACCCAGTACTTC. Its protein product is CASRQPGVQETQYF. Full variable domain (missing parts from reference TRBV5-1 and TRBJ2-5): KAGVTQTPRYLIKTRGQQVTLSCSPISGHRSVSWYQQTPGQGLQFLFEYFSETQRNKGNFPGRFSGRQFSNSRSEMNVSTLELGDSALYLCASRQPGVQETQYFGPGTRLLVL.

The chain combines TRBV5-6 with TRBJ2-3; maybe TRBD2 (5 bases). Trimming removed 5 bases at V and 3 bases at J, with 19 bases between. This CDR3 comprises 16 residues. Germline V gene data show CDR1 as SGHDT and CDR2 as YYEEEE. This CDR3 is CASSFRRVPPTDTQYF. Here the CDR3 DNA reads TGTGCCAGCAGTTTTCGGCGGGTGCCTCCTACAGATACGCAGTATTTT.

A remark on this clone: Distinct nucleotide sequences in the sample also encode this CDR3. V and J are TRBV5-1 and TRBJ2-5; D perhaps matches TRBD2 (5 bases). CDR1 is SGHRS, CDR2 YFSETQ, per germline. The CDR3 is 14 amino acids. Trimming removed 0 bases at V and 0 bases at J, with 6 bases between. The CDR3, as DNA: TGCGCCAGCAGCTTGGGAGGGAACCAAGAGACCCAGTACTTC. Its translation is CASSLGGNQETQYF.

V and J are TRBV9 and TRBJ1-5; perhaps TRBD1 as D (6 bases). Per the germline V gene, CDR1 is SGDLS and CDR2 is YYNGEE. Trimming shortened V by 3 bases and J by 7 bases, and 17 bases separated the two germline ends. The length of the CDR3 is 15 residues. CDR3 sequence (DNA): TGTGCCAGCAGCGCCACGGGGGGCCCGGGGCAGCCCCAGCATTTT. Residues: CASSATGGPGQPQHF.

V is TRBV2 and J is TRBJ2-7; 15 bases agree with TRBD2. CDR1 and CDR2 from the germline V gene are SNHLY and FYNNEI. V shed 3 bases and J 7 bases; nucleotides not matched to a gene: 4. The CDR3 consists of 15 residues. In DNA, the CDR3 is TGTGCCAGCAGTGACCGGACTAGCGGGAGGGGAGAGCAGTACTTC. Protein product: CASSDRTSGRGEQYF.

Of note for this clone: Distinct nucleotide sequences in the sample also encode this CDR3. Here the CDR3 DNA reads TGTGCCAGCAGCTCGAACTCCTACGAGCAGTACTTC. Its protein product is CASSSNSYEQYF. The J gene is TRBJ2-7, the V gene TRBV7-6, with D uncertain. Germline lookup yields CDR1 SGHVS and CDR2 FNYEAQ. Between the trimmed V and J ends, which lost 4 bases and 0 bases, there was a span of 4 bases. The CDR3 loop spans 12 amino acids.